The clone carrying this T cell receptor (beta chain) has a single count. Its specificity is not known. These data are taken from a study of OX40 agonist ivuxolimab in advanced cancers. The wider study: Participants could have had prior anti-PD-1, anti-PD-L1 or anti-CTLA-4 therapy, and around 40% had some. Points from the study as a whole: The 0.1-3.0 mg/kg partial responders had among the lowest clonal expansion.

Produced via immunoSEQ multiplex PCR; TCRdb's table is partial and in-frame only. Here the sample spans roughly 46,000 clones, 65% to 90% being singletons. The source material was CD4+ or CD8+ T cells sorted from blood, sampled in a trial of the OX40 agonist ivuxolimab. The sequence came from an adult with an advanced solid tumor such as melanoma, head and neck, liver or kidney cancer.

This chain's CDR3 is CASHKGDITYEQYF. CDR3 sequence (DNA): TGTGCCTCACATAAAGGGGACATAACCTACGAGCAGTACTTC. The chain joins TRBV2 to TRBJ2-7; a possible D gene is TRBD1 (6 bases). Trimming took 11 bases from V and 2 from J, leaving 19 bases between them. The length of the CDR3 is 14 residues. CDR1 is SNHLY and CDR2 is FYNNEI in the germline V gene.